A selection of T cell receptor beta chains follows, all from one sample in a study of T cell responses to AZD1222 COVID-19 vaccine. Sequenced by immunoSEQ multiplex PCR; TCRdb stores in-frame clones only, minus some. This table has about 73,000 clones, about 91% appearing once. The sample was peripheral blood, taken 28 days after the second AZD1222 dose. These receptors all stem from an adult who received the AZD1222 COVID-19 vaccine. The CDR3 runs from the conserved cysteine through the conserved F or W. A D gene is named only where the DNA matches it firmly. Not all rows give a size; the values are once, few, many and, for expanded clones, a class.

abundance | j_gene | v_gene | d_gene | CDR3nt | CDR3aa
NA | TRBJ1-1 | TRBV6-5 | NA | TGTGCCAGCAGTTACGGGTTAGGCAAAGAGACTGAAGCTTTCTTT | CASSYGLGKETEAFF
NA | TRBJ1-4 | TRBV19 | NA | TGTGCCAGTAGTATAAGAACCGTCAATGAAAAACTGTTTTTT | CASSIRTVNEKLFF
NA | TRBJ2-1 | TRBV6-2/TRBV6-3 | NA | TGTGCCAGCAGTGCGTTAGCCCCCCACTACAATGAGCAGTTCTTC | CASSALAPHYNEQFF
NA | TRBJ1-2 | TRBV5-6 | NA | TGTGCCAGCAGCCACCAATCCTTCAACTATGGCTACACCTTC | CASSHQSFNYGYTF
NA | TRBJ1-5 | TRBV12-3/TRBV12-4 | NA | TGTGCCAGCAGTTTAGGGGGAATCCAGCCCCAGCATTTT | CASSLGGIQPQHF
NA | TRBJ2-7 | TRBV10-3 | TRBD1 | TGTGCCATCAGTCAGACAGGGGAGACCTACGAGCAGTACTTC | CAISQTGETYEQYF
NA | TRBJ2-7 | TRBV5-1 | TRBD2 | TGCGCCAGCAGCAGCGGACTAGCGGGGCCCCGGAGAGGGTACGAGCAGTACTTC | CASSSGLAGPRRGYEQYF
NA | TRBJ1-2 | TRBV5-1 | TRBD1 | TGCGCCAGCAGCGCCCCGGGACAGGCAAACTATGGCTACACCTTC | CASSAPGQANYGYTF
NA | TRBJ1-1 | TRBV3-1/TRBV3-2 | NA | TGTGCCAGCAGCCAAGGGGGACCGTTGAACACTGAAGCTTTCTTT | CASSQGGPLNTEAFF
few | TRBJ2-1 | TRBV3-1/TRBV3-2 | NA | TGTGCCAGCAGCCAAGTGACTGCCGGGCAGTTCTTC | CASSQVTAGQFF
NA | TRBJ2-2 | TRBV19 | NA | TGTGCCAGCGGGATCCAGGGACCTGGAGGCGGGGAGCTGTTTTTT | CASGIQGPGGGELFF
NA | TRBJ1-2 | TRBV6-2/TRBV6-3 | TRBD1 | TGTGCCAGCAGTTACGGACAGGGGCTTTGGGATGGCTACACCTTC | CASSYGQGLWDGYTF
NA | TRBJ1-2 | TRBV12-5 | TRBD1 | TGTGCTAGTGGGTCGACAGGGGCGCATGGCTACACCTTC | CASGSTGAHGYTF
once | TRBJ2-3 | TRBV10-3 | NA | TGTGCCATCAGTGAGCCTGGGGGGAGCACAGATACGCAGTATTTT | CAISEPGGSTDTQYF
NA | TRBJ2-3 | TRBV4-1 | NA | TGCGCCAGCAGCCAAGTGGGGGGACCCGTAGATACGCAGTATTTT | CASSQVGGPVDTQYF
NA | TRBJ1-2 | TRBV3-1/TRBV3-2 | NA | TGTGCCAGCAGCCAAGTGCACAGGGCGGTTAATGGCTACACCTTC | CASSQVHRAVNGYTF
NA | TRBJ2-5 | TRBV29-1 | NA | TGCAGCGTGATTGGGGGTCCGGAGACCCAGTACTTC | CSVIGGPETQYF
NA | TRBJ1-1 | TRBV4-1 | NA | TGCGCCAGCAGCCAAGCACCGGGGAACACTGAAGCTTTCTTT | CASSQAPGNTEAFF
NA | TRBJ1-2 | TRBV6-5 | NA | TGTGCCAGCAGAACCGCCGGGACCTACTATGGCTACACCTTC | CASRTAGTYYGYTF
NA | TRBJ1-3 | TRBV30 | NA | TGTGCCTGGGCGGGATTCTCTGGAAACACCATATATTTT | CAWAGFSGNTIYF
once | TRBJ1-3 | TRBV29-1 | NA | TGCAGCGTTGACTTAGGAGGATCCGGAAACACCATATATTTT | CSVDLGGSGNTIYF
NA | TRBJ1-1 | TRBV28 | NA | TGTGCCAGCAGTTTAATGGGGTCCAGAATGAACACTGAAGCTTTCTTT | CASSLMGSRMNTEAFF
NA | TRBJ1-1 | TRBV29-1 | NA | TGCAGCGTTGAGAACAGATGGGCTTTCTTT | CSVENRWAFF
NA | TRBJ2-1 | TRBV29-1 | NA | TGCAGCGTTGAAGTCGGGACAACCGGGGGTGAGCAGTTCTTC | CSVEVGTTGGEQFF
NA | TRBJ1-5 | TRBV28 | TRBD1 | TGTGCCAGCAGTTTAGTGACAGGGTATCAGCCCCAGCATTTT | CASSLVTGYQPQHF
NA | TRBJ1-3 | TRBV9 | NA | TGTGCCAGCAGCGTAAGGCCGCACTCTGGAAACACCATATATTTT | CASSVRPHSGNTIYF
NA | TRBJ2-7 | TRBV4-3 | TRBD1 | TGCGCCAGCAGCCGAACACAGGGGGTCCTTTCATACGAGCAGTACTTC | CASSRTQGVLSYEQYF
NA | TRBJ1-2 | TRBV9 | TRBD1 | TGTGCCAGCAGCGTAGATGCAGGGGGGAACTATGGCTACACCTTC | CASSVDAGGNYGYTF
once | TRBJ2-1 | TRBV9 | NA | TGTGCCAGCAGCGTAGAAGTGGCTAGCAGGGACAATGAGCAGTTCTTC | CASSVEVASRDNEQFF
NA | TRBJ2-7 | TRBV19 | NA | TGTGCCAGTAGTATTGGCAGGCGCTCCTACGAGCAGTACTTC | CASSIGRRSYEQYF
NA | TRBJ1-2 | TRBV28 | NA | TGTGCCAGCAGTTCACCCGGGGATCCCAACTATGGCTACACCTTC | CASSSPGDPNYGYTF
NA | TRBJ2-7 | TRBV29-1 | TRBD1 | TGCAGCGTTAACAATGGACAGGCCTACGAGCAGTACTTC | CSVNNGQAYEQYF
NA | TRBJ1-2 | TRBV11-2 | NA | TGTGCCAGCAGCTTAGACCACAATAACTATGGCTACACCTTC | CASSLDHNNYGYTF
NA | TRBJ1-2 | TRBV3-1/TRBV3-2 | NA | TGTGCCAGCGCGGGTAACTATGGCTACACCTTC | CASAGNYGYTF
NA | TRBJ2-1 | TRBV19 | TRBD1 | TGTGCCAGTAGTATCCCCACCGGGACAGGGGGCAATGAGCAGTTCTTC | CASSIPTGTGGNEQFF
NA | TRBJ2-2 | TRBV2 | TRBD2 | TGTGCCAGCAGGGGACTAACATCGAACACCGGGGAGCTGTTTTTT | CASRGLTSNTGELFF
NA | TRBJ2-3 | TRBV19 | NA | TGTGCCAGTAGTATCCCGGGCACAGATACGCAGTATTTT | CASSIPGTDTQYF
NA | TRBJ2-7 | TRBV4-1 | NA | TGCGCCAGCAGCCAAGGGGCGCTGGATTCCTACGAGCAGTACTTC | CASSQGALDSYEQYF
NA | TRBJ2-7 | TRBV27 | TRBD1 | TGTGCCAGCAGTTTGGGACAGGGCCCCACCTACGAGCAGTACTTC | CASSLGQGPTYEQYF
once | TRBJ2-5 | TRBV7-9 | NA | TGTGCCAGCAGTGGACGAGGGGGGGCAGAGACCCAGTACTTC | CASSGRGGAETQYF
NA | TRBJ1-3 | TRBV6-5 | TRBD1 | TGTGCCAGCAGGCCCGGACAGGGAGTAACGTACACCATATATTTT | CASRPGQGVTYTIYF
NA | TRBJ2-7 | TRBV30 | NA | TGTGCCTGGAGTGTGGAGACAGTACCAAGCTACGAGCAGTACTTC | CAWSVETVPSYEQYF
NA | TRBJ1-4 | TRBV5-6 | TRBD1 | TGTGCCAGCAGCTTAACAGGGGGCGGCACTGAAAAACTGTTTTTT | CASSLTGGGTEKLFF
NA | TRBJ1-6 | TRBV6-5 | NA | TGTGCCATCCACGCGGGGGGAAATTCACCCCTCCACTTT | CAIHAGGNSPLHF
NA | TRBJ1-2 | TRBV5-4 | TRBD1 | TGTGCCAGCAGCCTGGGACAGGGTGACTATGGCTACACCTTC | CASSLGQGDYGYTF
NA | TRBJ1-1 | TRBV29-1 | NA | TGCAGCGTCGCCTTGACTGAAGCTTTCTTT | CSVALTEAFF
once | TRBJ2-1 | TRBV5-1 | NA | TGCGCCAGCAGCTTTGCAACCAACAATGAGCAGTTCTTC | CASSFATNNEQFF
once | TRBJ1-4 | TRBV7-3 | TRBD1 | TGTGCCAGCAGCTTATTCGGGGACAGGGGTAATGAAAAACTGTTTTTT | CASSLFGDRGNEKLFF
few | TRBJ1-1 | TRBV10-1 | TRBD1 | TGCGCCAGTACCGGGACAGGGGAGACCGAGAGCTTT | CASTGTGETESF
NA | TRBJ1-3 | TRBV6-1 | NA | TGTGCCAGCAGTGAAAAGGATTTTAGCTCTGGAAACACCATATATTTT | CASSEKDFSSGNTIYF
NA | TRBJ1-2 | TRBV3-1/TRBV3-2 | NA | TGTGCCAGCAGCCAAGCCCAGTCTGGTGGCTACACCTTC | CASSQAQSGGYTF